The 5 T cell receptor beta chains below come from one sample, sequenced in a study of molecular identifiers for immune sequencing clone quantification. MiXCR, applied by TCRdb to the PCR reads, yields one record per CDR3 protein. Counted here are around 460,000 distinct CDR3 sequences, about 20% occurring once; the ten biggest clones make up under 0.85%. Sequenced sample: naive CD8+ T cells from blood, with Jurkat cell RNA spiked in. The subset denotes: FACS-sorted CD8+CD4-CCR7+CD45RA+ naive T cells. Receptors originate from a human donor in good health. Some libraries in this study had Jurkat cell RNA spiked in.

For this clonotype: At one end the junction does not follow the germline gene, possibly because of a read error. The V call is TRBV27, the J call TRBJ2-7, with 10 nucleotides matching TRBD1. Germline-derived CDR1 and CDR2 are MNHEY and SMNVEV (reference sequence). The CDR3 covers 15 residues. The CDR3 sequence: CASSLLTGGWYEPYF. The CDR3 nucleotides are TGTGCCAGCAGTTTATTGACAGGGGGCTGGTACGAGCCGTACTTC.

This clonotype appeared many times. The chain recombines TRBV29-1 with TRBJ2-7; the match to TRBD1 covers 9 bases. Germline CDR1 SQVTM, CDR2 ANQGSEA. Trimming cost V 0 bases and J 2 bases; bases outside gene matches: 2. CDR3 length: 14 residues. The CDR3 region is CSVEEGQGPYEQYF. In DNA form, the CDR3 reads TGCAGCGTTGAAGAGGGACAGGGTCCCTACGAGCAGTACTTC.

This clonotype turned up a few times. This rearrangement joins TRBV7-9 to TRBJ1-1; TRBD1 is a possible D gene (6 bases). Germline CDR1 SEHNR, CDR2 FQNEAQ (reference sequence). V dropped 5 bases and J dropped 0 bases, with 10 bases sitting between them. This CDR3 contains 14 residues. CDR3 DNA sequence: TGTGCCAGCAGCAGGGGGAGCATGAACACTGAAGCTTTCTTT. It yields the protein CASSRGSMNTEAFF.

This clonotype came up once. Given a much more abundant clone one base away, this may be a read error. This chain uses TRBV28 with TRBJ2-3, with D possibly being TRBD1 (6 bases). Germline V CDR1 and CDR2: MDHEN, SYDVKM. CDR3 size: 16 residues. Between the trimmed V and J ends, which lost 5 bases and 4 bases, there was a span of 19 bases. This CDR3 reads CASSGSRGRGSDTQYF. The CDR3 region has the DNA TGTGCCAGCAGTGGAAGCCGGGGCAGGGGTTCAGATACGCAGTATTTT.

In its sample, this clonotype was seen many times. This chain joins TRBV28 and TRBJ2-5; 12 bases align to TRBD1. V was clipped by 5 bases and J by 3 bases; unmatched bases: 4. The CDR3 totals 15 residues. Germline V gene lookup returns CDR1 MDHEN and CDR2 SYDVKM. Here the CDR3 DNA reads TGTGCCAGCAGTCCCGGGACAGGGGGCAAAGAGACCCAGTACTTC. This translates into CASSPGTGGKETQYF.